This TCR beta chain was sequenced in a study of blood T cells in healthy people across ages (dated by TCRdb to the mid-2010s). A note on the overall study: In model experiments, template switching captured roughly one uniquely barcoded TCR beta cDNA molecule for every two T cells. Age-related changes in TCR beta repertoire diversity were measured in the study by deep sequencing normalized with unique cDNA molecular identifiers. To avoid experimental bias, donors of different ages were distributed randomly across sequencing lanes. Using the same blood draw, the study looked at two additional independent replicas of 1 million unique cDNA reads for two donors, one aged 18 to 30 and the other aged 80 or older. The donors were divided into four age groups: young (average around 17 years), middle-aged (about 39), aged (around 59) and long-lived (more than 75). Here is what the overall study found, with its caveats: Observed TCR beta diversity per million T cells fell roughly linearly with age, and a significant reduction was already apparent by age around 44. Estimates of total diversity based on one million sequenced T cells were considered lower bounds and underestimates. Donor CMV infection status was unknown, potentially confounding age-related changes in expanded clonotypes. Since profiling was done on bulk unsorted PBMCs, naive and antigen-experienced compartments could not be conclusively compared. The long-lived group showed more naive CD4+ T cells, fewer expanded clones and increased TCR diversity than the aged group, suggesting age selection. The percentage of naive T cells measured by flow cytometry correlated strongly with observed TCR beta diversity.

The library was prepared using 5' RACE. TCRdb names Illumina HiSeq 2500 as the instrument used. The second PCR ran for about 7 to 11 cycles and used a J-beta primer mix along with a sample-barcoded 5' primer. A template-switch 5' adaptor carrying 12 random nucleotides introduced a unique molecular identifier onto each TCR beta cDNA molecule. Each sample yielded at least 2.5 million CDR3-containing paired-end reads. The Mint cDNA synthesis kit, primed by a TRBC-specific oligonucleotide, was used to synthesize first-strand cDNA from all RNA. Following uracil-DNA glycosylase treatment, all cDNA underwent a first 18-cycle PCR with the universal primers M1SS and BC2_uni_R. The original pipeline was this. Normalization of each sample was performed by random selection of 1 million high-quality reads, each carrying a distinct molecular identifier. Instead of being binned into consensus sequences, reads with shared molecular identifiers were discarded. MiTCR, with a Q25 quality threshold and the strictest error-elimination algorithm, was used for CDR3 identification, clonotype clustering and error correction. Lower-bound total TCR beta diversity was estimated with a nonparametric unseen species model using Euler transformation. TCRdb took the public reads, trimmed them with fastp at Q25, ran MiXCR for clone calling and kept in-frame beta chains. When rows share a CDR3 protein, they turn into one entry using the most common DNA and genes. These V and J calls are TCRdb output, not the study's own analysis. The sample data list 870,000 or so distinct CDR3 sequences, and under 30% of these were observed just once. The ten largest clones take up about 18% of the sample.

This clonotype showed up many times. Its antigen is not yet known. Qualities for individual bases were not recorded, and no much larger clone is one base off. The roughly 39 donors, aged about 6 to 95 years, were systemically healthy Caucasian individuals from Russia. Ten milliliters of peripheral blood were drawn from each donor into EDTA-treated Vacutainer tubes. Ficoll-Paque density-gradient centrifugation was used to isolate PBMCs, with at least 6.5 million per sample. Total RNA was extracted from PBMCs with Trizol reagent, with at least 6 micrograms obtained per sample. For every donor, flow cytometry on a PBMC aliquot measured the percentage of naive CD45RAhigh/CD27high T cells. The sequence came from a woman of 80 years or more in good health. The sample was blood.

The CDR3 corresponds to CASRAQQGAKGETQYF. The sequenced DNA is TGTGCCAGCAGAGCCCAACAGGGGGCGAAGGGAGAGACCCAGTACTTC. The chain uses TRBV6-2 or TRBV6-3 and TRBJ2-5; 9 central bases correspond to TRBD1. As encoded in the germline V gene, CDR1 is MNHEY while CDR2 is SVGEGT. The germline V and J ends show losses of 6 bases and 4 bases respectively, and no gene match explains 12 bases of the junction. Reading from cysteine to phenylalanine, the CDR3 counts 16 amino acids. Just the 48-base CDR3 DNA is kept, in frame starting at base 1.